The present T cell receptor beta chain was sequenced within a study of control samples from healthy donors and cancer patients. TCRdb's copy holds only in-frame clones and misses some; the assay was immunoSEQ multiplex PCR. The table includes some 130,000 clones, over 85% detected once. This CDR3 has 16 residues. Germline V CDR1 and CDR2: SGDLS, YYNGEE. The J segment lost 5 bases and the V segment lost 3 bases, leaving 3 bases of the junction unmatched. Specimen: blood. The receptor was derived from a man in his late teens or twenties in good health. The chain carries TRBV9 and TRBJ2-2, with 14 bases aligning to TRBD2. The CDR3 nucleotides are TGTGCCAGCAGCGCCCGGACTAGCGGGGGGACCGGGGAGCTGTTTTTT. As protein: CASSARTSGGTGELFF.